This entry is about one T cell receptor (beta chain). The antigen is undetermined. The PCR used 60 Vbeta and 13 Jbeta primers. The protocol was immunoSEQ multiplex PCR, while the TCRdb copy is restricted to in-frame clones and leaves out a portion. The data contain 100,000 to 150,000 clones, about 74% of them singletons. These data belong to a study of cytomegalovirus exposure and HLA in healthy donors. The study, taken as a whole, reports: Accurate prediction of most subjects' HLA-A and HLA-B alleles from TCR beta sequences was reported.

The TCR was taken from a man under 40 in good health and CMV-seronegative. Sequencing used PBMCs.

CDR3 DNA sequence: TGTGCCTGGAGTACTTCCGGGGGATGGGGCTACACCTTC. As protein: CAWSTSGGWGYTF. The chain has TRBV30 and TRBJ1-2; D possibly corresponds to TRBD1 (5 bases). CDR1 and CDR2 (germline): GTSNPN, SVGIG (reference sequence). The CDR3 loop spans 13 amino acids. V was clipped by 2 bases and J by 8 bases, with 15 bases between them.